These 10 T cell receptor beta chains were sequenced from one sample in a study of response to subunit inactivated influenza vaccine. TCRdb analysed the RT-PCR reads with MiXCR anew, one entry per CDR3 protein. The profile shows hundreds of thousands of distinct CDR3 sequences, about 10% of them singletons. Sequencing was performed on PBMCs from blood, taken on the day of vaccination. The receptors were sampled from a man aged 50-59 years who received an inactivated influenza vaccine.

The J gene is TRBJ2-2, the V gene TRBV19, with D unclear. Trimming shortened V by 1 base and J by 3 bases, and 3 bases separated the two germline ends. Germline V CDR1 and CDR2: LNHDA, SQIVND (reference sequence). The CDR3 loop spans 13 amino acids. The CDR3 loop is CASSIVDTGELFF. The CDR3 region has the DNA TGTGCCAGTAGTATAGTAGACACCGGGGAGCTGTTTTTT. Filled out from reference TRBV19 and TRBJ2-2, the complete variable domain reads DGGITQSPKYLFRKEGQNVTLSCEQNLNHDAMYWYRQDPGQGLRLIYYSQIVNDFQKGDIAEGYSVSREKKESFPLTVTSAQKNPTAFYLCASSIVDTGELFFGEGSRLTVL.

This clonotype was observed a few times. V is TRBV19 and J is TRBJ1-4, with 9 bases identical to TRBD1. Germline loops: CDR1 LNHDA, CDR2 SQIVND (reference sequence). The length of the CDR3 is 15 residues. The ends lost 5 bases at V and 8 bases at J; junction bases unmatched: 9. The CDR3 nucleotides read TGTGCCAGTAGTGTGGGACAGGGAGAGGGCGAAAAACTGTTTTTT. Translation gives CASSVGQGEGEKLFF.

This clonotype was found a few times. The chain is built from TRBV24-1 and TRBJ2-5; D not resolved. Trimming stripped 3 bases from V and 6 bases from J, with 25 bases between. CDR3 length equals 18 residues. CDR1 and CDR2 from the germline V gene are KGHDR and SFDVKD. CDR3 protein: CATSDDSGRSTTVKTQYF. CDR3 in DNA: TGTGCCACCAGTGATGACTCGGGCCGGTCGACGACGGTAAAGACCCAGTACTTC.

This clonotype was recorded a few times. The rearrangement links TRBV4-3 to TRBJ2-1; 9 bases fit TRBD2. The CDR3 spans 14 residues. Trimming removed 3 bases from V and 6 bases from J; junction bases left unmatched: 3. Germline values: CDR1 LGHNA, CDR2 YSLEER. CDR3 nucleotides: TGCGCCAGCAGCCAGCTAGCGGGGAGCAATGAGCAGTTCTTC. It yields the protein CASSQLAGSNEQFF.

This clonotype was seen at least ten times. This chain joins TRBV27 and TRBJ2-7, with 8 bases aligning to TRBD2. This CDR3 has 14 residues. CDR1 MNHEY and CDR2 SMNVEV come from the germline V gene (reference sequence). V was pared by 4 bases and J by 4 bases, with 6 bases of the junction left unmatched. As DNA, the CDR3 is TGTGCCAGCAGTTCGGGAAGCGGGGGTTACGAGCAGTACTTC. Protein product: CASSSGSGGYEQYF.

The rearrangement links TRBV15 to TRBJ2-3, with a possible D match to TRBD2 (6 bases). The length of the CDR3 is 14 residues. Germline CDR1 LNHNV, CDR2 YYDKDF (reference sequence). Trimming removed 1 base at V and 9 bases at J, with 14 bases between. CDR3 DNA sequence: TGTGCCACCAGCAGAGGCTTGGGCGGGGACACGCAGTATTTT. This sequence encodes CATSRGLGGDTQYF.

The chain uses TRBV19 and TRBJ1-2, with D possibly being TRBD1 (6 bases). V was trimmed by 1 base and J by 3 bases, leaving 12 bases between them. CDR1 and CDR2 (germline): LNHDA, SQIVND (reference sequence). This CDR3 comprises 15 residues. This CDR3 is CASSIVGQQDYGYTF. The CDR3 DNA reads as TGTGCCAGTAGTATAGTAGGACAGCAAGACTATGGCTACACCTTC.

This clonotype has only a few counts. The CDR3 loop reads CSAHGLDSYEQYF. The CDR3 nucleotides read TGCAGTGCTCACGGTTTAGATTCCTACGAGCAGTACTTC. The chain combines TRBV20-1 with TRBJ2-7; D not certain. V dropped 5 bases and J dropped 1 base, with 12 bases sitting between them. This CDR3 has 13 amino acids. CDR1 and CDR2 from the germline V gene are DFQATT and SNEGSKA (reference sequence).

This clonotype was picked up a small number of times. V usage is TRBV5-1 and J usage is TRBJ1-1; possibly TRBD1 for D (5 bases). Germline CDR1 reads SGHRS; CDR2 reads YFSETQ. Trimming stripped 4 bases from V and 6 bases from J, with 10 bases between. The CDR3 has 12 residues. For the CDR3, the DNA is TGCGCCAGCAGCGGGGTGGGGGCTGAAGCTTTCTTT. It specifies CASSGVGAEAFF. Supplemented by reference TRBV5-1 and TRBJ1-1, the full variable domain reads KAGVTQTPRYLIKTRGQQVTLSCSPISGHRSVSWYQQTPGQGLQFLFEYFSETQRNKGNFPGRFSGRQFSNSRSEMNVSTLELGDSALYLCASSGVGAEAFFGQGTRLTVV.

This sequence joins TRBV7-2 and TRBJ1-6; tentatively, D is TRBD1 (5 bases). Germline V gene lookup returns CDR1 SGHTA and CDR2 FQGNSA. This CDR3 is built from 15 residues. Trimming shortened V by 7 bases and J by 13 bases, and 23 bases separated the two germline ends. CDR3 in DNA: TGTGCCAGCAAAAGCGGGCGGACACCCACATCCCCCCTCCACTTT. This encodes CASKSGRTPTSPLHF.